This passage covers 24 T cell receptor beta chains from one sample sequenced in a study of CD8 T cells in Susac syndrome. An amount of RNA that ranged from roughly 0.45 to 1 ug was reverse transcribed with random hexamers. Each CDR3 protein gets one entry after TCRdb re-called the immunoSEQ multiplex PCR reads with MiXCR. Among some 100,000 distinct CDR3 sequences listed, approximately 93% were seen once. Sequencing was carried out using CD4+ T cells from PBMCs. All receptors derive from a human donor with multiple sclerosis.

The chain employs TRBV4-2 and TRBJ2-1; 8 nucleotides line up with TRBD2. The CDR3 length is 15 residues. The germline V gene encodes CDR1 LGHNA and CDR2 YNFKEQ. J lost 6 bases, V lost 1 base, and 5 bases had no gene match. The CDR3 region is CASSQVSGGLNEQFF. CDR3 nucleotide sequence: TGTGCCAGCAGCCAAGTCAGCGGGGGCCTCAATGAGCAGTTCTTC.

The gene calls are TRBV27 and TRBJ1-4, with D possibly TRBD1 on 5 matching bases. Trimming removed 5 bases from V and 7 bases from J, with 14 bases in between. Germline V gene sequence: CDR1 MNHEY, CDR2 SMNVEV (reference sequence). This CDR3 has 14 amino acids. CDR3 bases: TGTGCCAGCAGTCAACGGAAGAGGGGTGAAAAACTGTTTTTT. It encodes CASSQRKRGEKLFF.

This sequence joins TRBV11-2 and TRBJ1-5; weak D call: TRBD1 (6 bases). The CDR3 spans 15 residues. CDR1 and CDR2 (germline): SGHAT, FQNNGV. The V gene lost 0 bases and the J gene lost 7 bases, with 13 bases spanning the gap. This chain's CDR3 is CASSLDNGGQQPQHF. The DNA for the CDR3 is TGTGCCAGCAGCTTAGATAACGGGGGACAACAGCCCCAGCATTTT.

The gene calls are TRBV6-1 and TRBJ2-7; unclear D gene. The CDR3 is made up of 12 amino acids. V shed 5 bases and J shed 7 bases, with 12 bases lying between them. Looked up from germline, CDR1 is MNHNS and CDR2 is SASEGT. In DNA, the CDR3 is TGTGCCAGCAGTCGTGCATGTTGGGAGCAGTACTTC. Translation gives CASSRACWEQYF.

The rearrangement joins TRBV18 to TRBJ1-1; perhaps TRBD1 as D (6 bases). Trimming pared 6 bases from V and 2 bases from J, leaving 22 bases between. The CDR3 runs to 17 residues. Germline assignment: CDR1 KGHSH and CDR2 LQKENI. The CDR3 bases are TGTGCCAGCTCCCTCTACCACTCCGGGACAACCAACACTGAAGCTTTCTTT. This gives the protein CASSLYHSGTTNTEAFF. Drawing the rest from reference TRBV18 and TRBJ1-1, the complete variable domain is NAGVMQNPRHLVRRRGQEARLRCSPMKGHSHVYWYRQLPEEGLKFMVYLQKENIIDESGMPKERFSAEFPKEGPSILRIQQVVRGDSAAYFCASSLYHSGTTNTEAFFGQGTRLTVV.

The chain has TRBV5-1 and TRBJ1-1, with D hard to call. The CDR3 extends over 12 amino acids. Looked up from germline, CDR1 is SGHRS and CDR2 is YFSETQ. Trimming took 0 bases from V and 11 from J, leaving 11 bases between them. The CDR3 sequence: CASSLDRVDAFF. DNA of the CDR3: TGCGCCAGCAGCTTGGATCGGGTTGACGCTTTCTTT.

V is TRBV10-3 and J is TRBJ1-1; no reliable D call. Per germline, CDR1 ENHRY and CDR2 SYGVKD. V was pared by 0 bases and J by 5 bases, with 13 bases between. The CDR3 is 15 residues long. The CDR3 sequence is CAISESAGRRTEAFF. CDR3 bases: TGTGCCATCAGTGAGTCGGCAGGAAGGAGGACTGAAGCTTTCTTT.

The chain employs TRBV7-9 and TRBJ1-4; no clear D. V shed 5 bases and J shed 0 bases, with 13 bases lying between them. The germline gives CDR1 SEHNR, CDR2 FQNEAQ (reference sequence). The CDR3 spans 16 residues. CDR3 DNA: TGTGCCAGCAGCCGACCGTATCATGCAACTAATGAAAAACTGTTTTTT. It codes for CASSRPYHATNEKLFF.

This chain uses TRBV6-5 with TRBJ2-7; TRBD2 is a possible D gene (5 bases). CDR1 and CDR2 from the germline V gene are MNHEY and SVGAGI. The CDR3 sequence is 14 residues long. V lost 2 bases and J 2 bases, leaving 10 bases between the germline ends. The CDR3 reads CASSYSGRTYEQYF. The CDR3 nucleotides read TGTGCCAGCAGTTACAGCGGCAGGACCTACGAGCAGTACTTC.

This rearrangement joins TRBV7-3 to TRBJ1-4; 7 bases match TRBD1. Looked up from germline, CDR1 is SGHTA and CDR2 is FQGTGA. The CDR3 runs to 13 residues. V was clipped by 5 bases and J by 7 bases; unmatched bases: 4. The CDR3 loop is CASSMRQGEKLFF. CDR3 nucleotide sequence: TGTGCCAGCAGCATGCGACAGGGTGAAAAACTGTTTTTT. Full variable domain (rest looked up from reference TRBV7-3 and TRBJ1-4): GAGVSQTPSNKVTEKGKYVELRCDPISGHTALYWYRQSLGQGPEFLIYFQGTGAADDSGLPNDRFFAVRPEGSVSTLKIQRTERGDSAVYLCASSMRQGEKLFFGSGTQLSVL.

This rearrangement joins TRBV2 to TRBJ1-1, with 7 nucleotides matching TRBD1. Germline V CDR1 and CDR2: SNHLY, FYNNEI. The CDR3 covers 11 residues. V trimming: 7 bases; J trimming: 11 bases; junction bases outside the gene matches: 7. The CDR3 sequence is CASIPDRVAFF. The CDR3 DNA sequence: TGTGCCAGCATTCCAGACAGGGTTGCTTTCTTT. The variable domain in full, completed from reference TRBV2 and TRBJ1-1, reads EPEVTQTPSHQVTQMGQEVILRCVPISNHLYFYWYRQILGQKVEFLVSFYNNEISEKSEIFDDQFSVERPDGSNFTLKIRSTKLEDSAMYFCASIPDRVAFFGQGTRLTVV.

The chain couples TRBV6-2 or TRBV6-3 to TRBJ1-4; 10 bases agree with TRBD1. Germline CDR1 reads MNHEY; CDR2 reads SVGEGT. V shed 6 bases, J shed 8 bases, and the junction held 6 bases outside the gene matches. The length of the CDR3 is 14 residues. The CDR3 region is CASRLSGQGEKLFF. In nucleotides, the CDR3 is TGTGCCAGCAGACTTTCGGGACAGGGGGAAAAACTGTTTTTT.

The rearrangement joins TRBV11-2 to TRBJ1-3; TRBD1 might be the D (5 bases). CDR1 is SGHAT and CDR2 is FQNNGV in the germline V gene. Trimming took off 11 bases at V and 0 bases at J, with 11 bases between the two ends. The CDR3 is 13 residues long. The chain's CDR3 is CAEGRGSGNTIYF. CDR3 bases: TGTGCCGAAGGAAGGGGCTCTGGAAACACCATATATTTT.

The V call is TRBV28, the J call TRBJ2-7; TRBD1 matches at 7 bases. The V segment lost 7 bases and the J segment 2 bases; nucleotides outside the gene matches: 2. Looked up from germline, CDR1 is MDHEN and CDR2 is SYDVKM. This CDR3 has 12 residues. CDR3 residues: CASTTGAYEQYF. CDR3 DNA: TGTGCCAGCACCACAGGGGCCTACGAGCAGTACTTC. Filled out from reference TRBV28 and TRBJ2-7, the complete variable domain reads DVKVTQSSRYLVKRTGEKVFLECVQDMDHENMFWYRQDPGLGLRLIYFSYDVKMKEKGDIPEGYSVSREKKERFSLILESASTNQTSMYLCASTTGAYEQYFGPGTRLTVT.

The chain uses TRBV6-1 and TRBJ1-1; D remains unclear. V shed 6 bases and J shed 0 bases, with 8 bases lying between them. CDR1 MNHNS and CDR2 SASEGT come from the germline V gene. CDR3 size: 13 residues. The CDR3 sequence is CASRVPVNTEAFF. The CDR3 DNA reads as TGTGCCAGCAGGGTCCCAGTGAACACTGAAGCTTTCTTT.

The chain has TRBV2 and TRBJ1-5; D call uncertain. V lost 4 bases, J lost 5 bases, and 9 bases lay in between. Germline lookup yields CDR1 SNHLY and CDR2 FYNNEI. The CDR3 has 13 residues. In nucleotides, the CDR3 is TGTGCCAGCAGTGGATCGGTTTATCAGCCCCAGCATTTT. Residues: CASSGSVYQPQHF.

This chain links TRBV6-1 with TRBJ2-2; D unclear. Per germline, CDR1 MNHNS and CDR2 SASEGT. The CDR3 is 15 amino acids. Trimming pared 7 bases from V and 2 bases from J, leaving 14 bases between. In nucleotides, the CDR3 is TGTGCCAGCACCTCGGCCGGCCCTAACACCGGGGAGCTGTTTTTT. This codes for CASTSAGPNTGELFF.

This clonotype was picked up a small number of times. The rearrangement joins TRBV5-1 to TRBJ2-7, with 12 bases that match TRBD1. This CDR3 spans 15 amino acids. The V segment lost 1 base and the J segment 6 bases; nucleotides outside the gene matches: 5. The V gene's germline CDR1 is SGHRS and CDR2 YFSETQ. The CDR3 coding sequence is TGCGCCAGCAGCTTGCCCGGGACAGGGGGCGCCGAGCAGTACTTC. Encoded protein: CASSLPGTGGAEQYF.

The chain has TRBV30 and TRBJ2-7; TRBD1 might be the D (7 bases). The CDR3 has 13 residues. V was trimmed by 5 bases and J by 7 bases, leaving 18 bases between them. Germline lookup yields CDR1 GTSNPN and CDR2 SVGIG (reference sequence). The DNA of the CDR3 is TGTGCCTGGGAAGGAGGGGGCGGGATTGAGCAGTACTTC. Translated: CAWEGGGGIEQYF.

The chain recombines TRBV7-9 with TRBJ2-7; 7 nucleotides align to TRBD1. Germline lookup yields CDR1 SEHNR and CDR2 FQNEAQ (reference sequence). V lost 5 bases to trimming and J lost 2 bases; unmatched junction nucleotides: 9. The CDR3 totals 15 residues. This CDR3 reads CASSHRGQSTYEQYF. The CDR3 DNA reads TGTGCCAGCAGCCACCGGGGACAGAGCACCTACGAGCAGTACTTC.

This clonotype was detected only once. The chain combines TRBV5-1 with TRBJ1-1; D is unclear. There are 13 residues in the CDR3. V lost 2 bases to trimming and J lost 4 bases, with 9 bases between them. Germline V gene lookup returns CDR1 SGHRS and CDR2 YFSETQ. The CDR3 reads CASSFGDGTEAFF. In nucleotides, the CDR3 is TGCGCCAGCAGCTTCGGGGATGGCACTGAAGCTTTCTTT.

This sequence joins TRBV30 and TRBJ2-3; D remains ambiguous. V lost 2 bases, J lost 3 bases, and 15 bases lay in between. The CDR3 sequence is 15 residues long. Germline V gene data show CDR1 as GTSNPN and CDR2 as SVGIG (reference sequence). The CDR3 nucleotides read TGTGCCTGGAGTCCGCCGGCGCCGAGGACAGATACGCAGTATTTT. Its translation: CAWSPPAPRTDTQYF.

The chain recombines TRBV5-1 with TRBJ2-5; D is uncertain. Trimming stripped 2 bases from V and 0 bases from J, with 14 bases between. CDR3 size: 16 residues. The germline gives CDR1 SGHRS, CDR2 YFSETQ. The CDR3 DNA is TGCGCCAGCAGCTTCGTCCAGAGTTTGTACCAAGAGACCCAGTACTTC. This gives the protein CASSFVQSLYQETQYF.

The chain links TRBV29-1 to TRBJ1-1, with D unresolved. CDR1 is SQVTM and CDR2 is ANQGSEA in the germline V gene. Trimming stripped 2 bases from V and 4 bases from J, with 8 bases between. The CDR3 contains 12 residues. The CDR3 protein is CSVEIRGTEAFF. CDR3 nucleotides: TGCAGCGTTGAAATCCGGGGCACTGAAGCTTTCTTT.